Below are 8 T cell receptor beta chains sequenced from a single sample in a study of cytomegalovirus exposure and HLA in healthy donors. Profiling relied on immunoSEQ multiplex PCR, and the TCRdb table lists in-frame clones only, not all of them. The table records 150,000 to 200,000 clones, roughly nine tenths of them present only once. Sequenced input: PBMCs. The receptor source for this set is a woman in her late teens or twenties in good health and CMV-seropositive.

The chain uses TRBV7-3 and TRBJ2-6; D possibly corresponds to TRBD1 (6 bases). CDR1 and CDR2 (germline): SGHTA, FQGTGA. V was clipped by 2 bases and J by 2 bases, with 13 bases between them. The CDR3 extends over 17 amino acids. The CDR3 reads CASSLYGRGTGANVLTF. As DNA, the CDR3 is TGTGCCAGCAGCTTATATGGCAGGGGAACTGGGGCCAACGTCCTGACTTTC.

The chain links TRBV29-1 to TRBJ2-3; TRBD2 matches at 7 bases. The germline CDR1 and CDR2 sequences are SQVTM and ANQGSEA. This CDR3 region has 14 residues. J lost 4 bases, V lost 4 bases, and 8 bases had no gene match. The CDR3 spells CSVGGGSGADTQYF. The CDR3 nucleotides are TGCAGCGTTGGAGGCGGGAGTGGGGCAGATACGCAGTATTTT.

This clone was counted only a few times. Other DNA sequences of this sample code for an identical CDR3. The chain links TRBV7-9 to TRBJ2-7; no clear D. With 1 base removed from V and 4 bases from J, the gap between germline ends came to 5 bases. The germline V gene encodes CDR1 SEHNR and CDR2 FQNEAQ (reference sequence). This CDR3 has 12 amino acids. CDR3 sequence reads: CASSLVRYEQYF. The CDR3 region has the DNA TGTGCCAGCAGCTTAGTGAGGTACGAGCAGTACTTC.

The genes are TRBV6-5 and TRBJ1-1, with D unresolved. Germline lookup yields CDR1 MNHEY and CDR2 SVGAGI. This CDR3 comprises 12 residues. Trimming took 4 bases from V and 7 from J, leaving 10 bases between them. The CDR3 protein is CASSLPGFEAFF. CDR3 coding DNA: TGTGCCAGCAGTTTACCGGGGTTTGAAGCTTTCTTT.

The V gene is TRBV4-3, the J gene TRBJ2-4; maybe TRBD1 (6 bases). In germline, CDR1 is LGHNA, CDR2 YSLEER. V was trimmed by 0 bases and J by 0 bases, leaving 9 bases between them. This CDR3 contains 16 residues. This CDR3 is CASSQDARGAKNIQYF. As DNA, the CDR3 is TGCGCCAGCAGCCAAGACGCCAGGGGAGCCAAAAACATTCAGTACTTC.

The chain has TRBV15 and TRBJ2-2; TRBD1 is a possible D gene (5 bases). V lost 0 bases to trimming and J lost 5 bases, with 10 bases between them. Germline V gene lookup returns CDR1 LNHNV and CDR2 YYDKDF (reference sequence). The CDR3 is 15 amino acids. The CDR3 DNA follows: TGTGCCACCAGCAGAGATAGGGGTGAGACCGGGGAGCTGTTTTTT. Protein product: CATSRDRGETGELFF.

This chain uses TRBV7-9 with TRBJ2-7; 13 bases line up with TRBD2. Losses at the gene ends were 1 base for V and 7 bases for J; bases not matched to a gene: 4. CDR3 length equals 15 residues. Germline V gene data show CDR1 as SEHNR and CDR2 as FQNEAQ (reference sequence). This CDR3 reads CASSLGTSGSREQYF. The CDR3 bases are TGTGCCAGCAGCTTAGGGACTAGCGGGAGTAGAGAGCAGTACTTC.

The rearrangement uses TRBV6-5 and TRBJ2-7; 9 nucleotides align to TRBD2. The CDR3 loop spans 13 amino acids. CDR1 is MNHEY, CDR2 SVGAGI, per germline. V trimming: 6 bases; J trimming: 2 bases; junction bases outside the gene matches: 2. CDR3 protein: CASRGGRAYEQYF. The CDR3 region has the DNA TGTGCCAGCAGGGGCGGGAGGGCCTACGAGCAGTACTTC.